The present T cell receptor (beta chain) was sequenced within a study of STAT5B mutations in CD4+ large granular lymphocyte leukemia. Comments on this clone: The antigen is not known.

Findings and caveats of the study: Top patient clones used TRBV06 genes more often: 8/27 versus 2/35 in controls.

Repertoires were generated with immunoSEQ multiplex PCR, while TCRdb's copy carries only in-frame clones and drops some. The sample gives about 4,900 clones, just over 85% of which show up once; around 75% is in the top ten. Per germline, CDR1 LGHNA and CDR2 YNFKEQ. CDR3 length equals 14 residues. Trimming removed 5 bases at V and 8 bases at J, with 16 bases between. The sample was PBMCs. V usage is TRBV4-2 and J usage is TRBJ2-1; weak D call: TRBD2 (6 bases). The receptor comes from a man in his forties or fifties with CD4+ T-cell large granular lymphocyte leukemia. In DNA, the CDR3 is TGTGCCAGCAGCAAGGAGGGTGCTATAGATGAGCAGTTCTTC. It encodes CASSKEGAIDEQFF.